This TCR beta chain came from a study of blood T cell repertoires in COVID-19. Whole-study context: In each case, the material was cDNA or gDNA derived from T cells, B-cell-depleted T cells, or PBMCs.

The CDR3 totals 15 residues. The germline V gene encodes CDR1 LGHNA and CDR2 YNFKEQ. V lost 0 bases, J lost 0 bases, and 8 bases lay in between. In the authors' workflow: Estimation of nucleated cell counts was performed using reference gene primer amplification. Produced via immunoSEQ multiplex PCR; TCRdb's table is partial and in-frame only. Clone size and the V and J calls come from that table; the DNA yielded D and trimming. This table holds over 200,000 clones, approximately 90% found once. The sequencing sample was made of peripheral blood. This receptor was identified in a woman aged 18-29 years who had recovered from COVID-19. V gene TRBV4-2 combines with J gene TRBJ1-1; D gene unclear. The DNA of the CDR3 is TGTGCCAGCAGCCAAGATCGAGTAATGAACACTGAAGCTTTCTTT. Amino acid sequence: CASSQDRVMNTEAFF.